Included here is one T cell receptor (beta chain) sequence, with context. This specimen comes from a study of blood T cell repertoires in COVID-19. Profiling relied on immunoSEQ multiplex PCR, and the TCRdb table lists in-frame clones only, not all of them. The data contain some 120,000 clones, over 75% of them singletons. Germline values: CDR1 LNHDA, CDR2 SQIVND (reference sequence). V shed 4 bases, J shed 7 bases, and the junction held 6 bases outside the gene matches. CDR3 length: 15 residues. Sequences were obtained from peripheral blood. This receptor was obtained from a man aged 55 to 70 with acute or convalescent COVID-19. The chain joins TRBV19 to TRBJ1-5, with 11 bases aligning to TRBD1. The CDR3 here is CASSTGTGGFQPQHF. In DNA, the CDR3 is TGTGCCAGTAGTACCGGGACAGGGGGTTTCCAGCCCCAGCATTTT.